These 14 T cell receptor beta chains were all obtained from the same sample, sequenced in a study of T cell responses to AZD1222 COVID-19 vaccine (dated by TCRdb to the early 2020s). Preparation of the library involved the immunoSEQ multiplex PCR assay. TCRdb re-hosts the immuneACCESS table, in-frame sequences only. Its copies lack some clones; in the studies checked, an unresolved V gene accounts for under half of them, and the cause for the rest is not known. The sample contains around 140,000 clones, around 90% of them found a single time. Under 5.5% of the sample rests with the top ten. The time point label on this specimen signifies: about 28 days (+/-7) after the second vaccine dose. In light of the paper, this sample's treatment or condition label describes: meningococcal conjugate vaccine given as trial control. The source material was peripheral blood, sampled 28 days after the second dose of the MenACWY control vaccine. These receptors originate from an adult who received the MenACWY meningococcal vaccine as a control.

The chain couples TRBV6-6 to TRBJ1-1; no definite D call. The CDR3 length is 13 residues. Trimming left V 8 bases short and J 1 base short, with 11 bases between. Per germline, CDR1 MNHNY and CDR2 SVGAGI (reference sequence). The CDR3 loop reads CASGPRGNTEAFF. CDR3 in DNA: TGTGCCAGCGGACCTCGTGGGAACACTGAAGCTTTCTTT.

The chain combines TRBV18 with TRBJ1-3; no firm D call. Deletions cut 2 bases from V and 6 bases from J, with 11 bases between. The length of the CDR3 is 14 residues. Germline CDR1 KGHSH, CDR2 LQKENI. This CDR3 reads CASSPSGGENTIYF. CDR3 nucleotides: TGTGCCAGCTCACCATCCGGTGGGGAAAACACCATATATTTT. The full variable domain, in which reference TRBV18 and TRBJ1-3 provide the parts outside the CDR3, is NAGVMQNPRHLVRRRGQEARLRCSPMKGHSHVYWYRQLPEEGLKFMVYLQKENIIDESGMPKERFSAEFPKEGPSILRIQQVVRGDSAAYFCASSPSGGENTIYFGEGSWLTVV.

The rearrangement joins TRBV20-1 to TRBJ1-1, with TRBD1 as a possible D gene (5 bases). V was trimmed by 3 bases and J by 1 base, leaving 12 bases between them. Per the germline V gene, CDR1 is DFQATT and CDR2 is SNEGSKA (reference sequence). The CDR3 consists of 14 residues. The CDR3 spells CSASPGGTNTEAFF. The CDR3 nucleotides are TGCAGTGCTAGTCCGGGAGGGACGAACACTGAAGCTTTCTTT.

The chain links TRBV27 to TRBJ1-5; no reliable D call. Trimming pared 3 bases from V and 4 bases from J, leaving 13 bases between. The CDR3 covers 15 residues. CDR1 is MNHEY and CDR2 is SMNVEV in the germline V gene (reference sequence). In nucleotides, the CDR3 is TGTGCCAGCAGTTTTAGTCCCCTAGAAAATCAGCCCCAGCATTTT. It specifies CASSFSPLENQPQHF.

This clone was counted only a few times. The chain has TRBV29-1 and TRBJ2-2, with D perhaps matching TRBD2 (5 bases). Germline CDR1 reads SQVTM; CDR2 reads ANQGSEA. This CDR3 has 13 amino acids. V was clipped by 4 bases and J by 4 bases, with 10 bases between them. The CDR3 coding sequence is TGCAGCGTTGCGAGGGCGACCACCGGGGAGCTGTTTTTT. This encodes CSVARATTGELFF.

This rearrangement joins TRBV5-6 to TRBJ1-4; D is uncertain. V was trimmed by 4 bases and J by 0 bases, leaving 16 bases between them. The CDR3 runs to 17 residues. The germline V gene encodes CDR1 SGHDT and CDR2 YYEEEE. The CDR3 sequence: CASSLTLRTATNEKLFF. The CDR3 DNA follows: TGTGCCAGCAGCCTTACGTTACGGACTGCAACTAATGAAAAACTGTTTTTT.

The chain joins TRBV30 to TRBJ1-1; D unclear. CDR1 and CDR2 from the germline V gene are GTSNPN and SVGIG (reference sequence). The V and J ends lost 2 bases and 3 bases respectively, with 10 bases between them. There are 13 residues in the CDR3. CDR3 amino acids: CAWSSTSDTEAFF. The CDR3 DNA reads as TGTGCCTGGAGTTCCACATCGGACACTGAAGCTTTCTTT.

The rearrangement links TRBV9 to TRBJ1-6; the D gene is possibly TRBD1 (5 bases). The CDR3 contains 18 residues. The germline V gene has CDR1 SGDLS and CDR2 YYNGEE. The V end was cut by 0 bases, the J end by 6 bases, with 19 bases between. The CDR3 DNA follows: TGTGCCAGCAGCGTAGATGGGACTCGGGGAGCGACTAATTCACCCCTCCACTTT. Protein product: CASSVDGTRGATNSPLHF.

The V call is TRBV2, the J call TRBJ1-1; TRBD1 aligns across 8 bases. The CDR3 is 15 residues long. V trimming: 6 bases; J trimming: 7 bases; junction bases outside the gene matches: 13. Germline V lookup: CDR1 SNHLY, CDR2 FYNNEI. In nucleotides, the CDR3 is TGTGCCAGCAGGGTTGGACAGGGTCGGGAAGGTGAAGCTTTCTTT. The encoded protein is CASRVGQGREGEAFF.

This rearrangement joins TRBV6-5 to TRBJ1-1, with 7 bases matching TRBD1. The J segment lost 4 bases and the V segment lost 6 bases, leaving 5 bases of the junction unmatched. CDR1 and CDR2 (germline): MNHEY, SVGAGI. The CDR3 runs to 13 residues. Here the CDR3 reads CASRRQGSTEAFF. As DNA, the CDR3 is TGTGCCAGCAGGAGACAGGGTAGCACTGAAGCTTTCTTT.

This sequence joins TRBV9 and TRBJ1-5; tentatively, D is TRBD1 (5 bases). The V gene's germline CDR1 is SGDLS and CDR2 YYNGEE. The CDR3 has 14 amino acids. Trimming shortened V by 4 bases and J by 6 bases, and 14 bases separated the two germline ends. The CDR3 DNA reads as TGTGCCAGCAGCCCTAGGGGAGAAGGTCAGCCCCAGCATTTT. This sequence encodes CASSPRGEGQPQHF.

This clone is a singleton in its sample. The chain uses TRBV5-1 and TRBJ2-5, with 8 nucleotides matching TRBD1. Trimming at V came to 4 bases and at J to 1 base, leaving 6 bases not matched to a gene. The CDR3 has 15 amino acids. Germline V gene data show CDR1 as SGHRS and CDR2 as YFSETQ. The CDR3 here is CASSTTQGAQETQYF. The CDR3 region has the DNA TGCGCCAGCAGCACCACCCAGGGGGCCCAAGAGACCCAGTACTTC.

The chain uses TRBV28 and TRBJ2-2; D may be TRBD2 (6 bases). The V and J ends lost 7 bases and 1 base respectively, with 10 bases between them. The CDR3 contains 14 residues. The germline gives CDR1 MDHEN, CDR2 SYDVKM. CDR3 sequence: CASNLAVNTGELFF. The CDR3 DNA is TGTGCCAGCAACTTAGCGGTGAACACCGGGGAGCTGTTTTTT.

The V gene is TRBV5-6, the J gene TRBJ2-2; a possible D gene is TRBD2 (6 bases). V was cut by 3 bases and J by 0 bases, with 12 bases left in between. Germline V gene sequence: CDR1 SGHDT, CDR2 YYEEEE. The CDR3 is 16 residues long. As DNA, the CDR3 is TGTGCCAGCAGCTCGGGACTTTTCGCGAACACCGGGGAGCTGTTTTTT. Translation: CASSSGLFANTGELFF.